Listed below are T cell receptor beta chains from one sample, sequenced in a study of T cells in Graves' hyperthyroidism and ophthalmopathy. TCRdb called the multiplex PCR reads again in MiXCR, with one record for every CDR3 protein. The sample contains approximately 480,000 distinct CDR3 sequences, under 25% of which appear only once. The sample comprised blood. Source of these receptors: a man aged 18 to 29 with Graves' hyperthyroidism. Both conserved end residues are part of each CDR3. A D gene is named only where the DNA matches it firmly. The size of a clone is reported for some rows only, either as once, few or many, or as a class for expanded clones.

clone size	V gene	D gene	J gene	CDR3 length	CDR3 DNA	CDR3 protein
NA	TRBV4-1	NA	TRBJ2-7	16	TGCGCCAGCAGCCAAGATTCGGGGGCCCCTCGTTTCGAGCAGTACTTC	CASSQDSGAPRFEQYF
few	TRBV5-1	TRBD1	TRBJ2-7	14	TGCGCCAGCAGCTTACAGGGGACATACTACGAGCAGTACTTC	CASSLQGTYYEQYF
many	TRBV10-3	NA	TRBJ1-1	13	TGTGCCATCAGTGACGGGGGGAACACTGAAGCTTTCTTT	CAISDGGNTEAFF
few	TRBV29-1	NA	TRBJ1-1	18	TGCAGCGTTGTCCCGGGACAACAAAAGGAGAACGTGAACACTGAAGCTTTCTTT	CSVVPGQQKENVNTEAFF
many	TRBV29-1	NA	TRBJ2-7	13	TGCAGCGTTCCTAGGACTGATTCCTACGAGCAGTACTTC	CSVPRTDSYEQYF
NA	TRBV20-1	TRBD1	TRBJ1-1	13	TGCAGTGCTCGGACAGGGAGTGACACTGAAGCTTTCTTT	CSARTGSDTEAFF
few	TRBV6-5	TRBD2	TRBJ2-3	15	TGTGCCAGCAGCTCAAAATCCGCGGGGGGGGATACGCAGTATTTT	CASSSKSAGGDTQYF
few	TRBV12-3/TRBV12-4	NA	TRBJ1-2	14	TGTGCCAGCAGTCATACCTGGGTTGGAGGTGGCTACACCTTC	CASSHTWVGGGYTF
NA	TRBV11-2	NA	TRBJ1-2	15	TGTGCCAGCAGCTTAGACGGGGCCCCTAACTATGGCTACACCTTC	CASSLDGAPNYGYTF
many	TRBV6-2/TRBV6-3	NA	TRBJ1-1	14	TGTGCCAGCAGTATAACAATTTTGGGCACTGAAGCTTTCTTT	CASSITILGTEAFF
many	TRBV6-5	NA	TRBJ2-5	13	TGTGCCAGCAGTTTTCGGACCCAAGAGACCCAGTACTTC	CASSFRTQETQYF
NA	TRBV30	NA	TRBJ2-5	11	TGTGCCTGGGGGCGTGCGGAGACCCAGTACTTC	CAWGRAETQYF
few	TRBV2	TRBD1	TRBJ2-2	13	TGTGCCAGCAGTGAACGGGACAGGGTCAAGCTGTTTTTT	CASSERDRVKLFF
many	TRBV7-2	NA	TRBJ2-4	17	TGTGCCAGCAGCTTCCTGTCTCCGTACAGGCACAAAAACATTCAGTACTTC	CASSFLSPYRHKNIQYF
many	TRBV12-3/TRBV12-4	TRBD1	TRBJ2-7	16	TGTGCCAGCAGCTCTCAAGTGACAGGGTTGGTCTACGAGCAGTACTTC	CASSSQVTGLVYEQYF
NA	TRBV2	NA	TRBJ1-5	15	TGTGCCAGCAGTGAAGGGGGCCGACGCAATCAGCCCCAGCATTTT	CASSEGGRRNQPQHF
many	TRBV12-3/TRBV12-4	NA	TRBJ1-6	14	TGTGCCAGCAGTTATACAGGGCGGAATTCACCCCTCCACTTT	CASSYTGRNSPLHF
many	TRBV6-1	TRBD1	TRBJ1-5	15	TGTGCCAGCAGTGAAGGACAGGGAGGAGGTCAGCCCCAGCATTTT	CASSEGQGGGQPQHF
many	TRBV12-3/TRBV12-4	TRBD1	TRBJ2-4	15	TGTGCCAGCAGTCCGGGACAGGACCGCACAAACATTCAGTACTTC	CASSPGQDRTNIQYF
many	TRBV25-1	NA	TRBJ1-5	14	TGTGCCAGCAGTGGGATAGGGATGAATCAGCCCCAGCATTTT	CASSGIGMNQPQHF
many	TRBV14	TRBD2	TRBJ2-7	14	TGTGCCAGCAGCCGGACTAGCGGAATCTACGAGCAGTACTTC	CASSRTSGIYEQYF
many	TRBV20-1	NA	TRBJ2-7	13	TGCAGTGCTAGAGAGGTCGCCTCCTACGAGCAGTACTTC	CSAREVASYEQYF
many	TRBV28	NA	TRBJ1-5	16	TGTGCCAGCAGTTTGGTGGAGAATACTAGCAATCAGCCCCAGCATTTT	CASSLVENTSNQPQHF
NA	TRBV6-5	NA	TRBJ2-7	13	TGTGCCAGCAGTTACTCCAGTATTGCGGAGCAGTACTTC	CASSYSSIAEQYF
many	TRBV29-1	NA	TRBJ2-5	15	TGCAGCGTTGAAGATTGGGGGAGAGGAGGGGAGACCCAGTACTTC	CSVEDWGRGGETQYF
many	TRBV7-8	NA	TRBJ1-1	15	TGTGCCAGCAGCCGAGTTCGGGCGGCGAACACTGAAGCTTTCTTT	CASSRVRAANTEAFF
NA	TRBV9	TRBD1	TRBJ1-2	14	TGTGCCAGCAGCGGGACAGGGGAGCACTATGGCTACACCTTC	CASSGTGEHYGYTF
few	TRBV12-3/TRBV12-4	TRBD1	TRBJ2-4	16	TGTGCCAGCAGTCCAGGACAGGGTCTAGCCAAAAACATTAAGTACTTC	CASSPGQGLAKNIKYF
many	TRBV28	NA	TRBJ1-5	13	TGTGCCAGCACGGGCTGGGACAATCAGCCCCAGCATTTT	CASTGWDNQPQHF
NA	TRBV2	NA	TRBJ1-1	15	TGTGCCAGCAGTGAGGCAGTTGGTAGATTCACTGAAGCTTTCTTT	CASSEAVGRFTEAFF
NA	TRBV4-1	NA	TRBJ1-5	17	TGCGCCAGCAGCCAAGGGAAAAGTCGGGGGCTGAATCAGCCCCAGCATTTT	CASSQGKSRGLNQPQHF
few	TRBV13	NA	TRBJ2-2	15	TGTGCCAGCAGCTTCAGGACTTGGGGAACCGGGGAGCTGTTTTTT	CASSFRTWGTGELFF
many	TRBV7-2	NA	TRBJ1-3	15	TGTGCCAGCAGCCACGGACCTTACTCTGGAAACACCATATATTTT	CASSHGPYSGNTIYF
many	TRBV6-1	NA	TRBJ2-2	16	TGTGCCAGCAGTGAGAAGGGGGGGGGTAACACCGGGGAGCTGTTTTTT	CASSEKGGGNTGELFF
NA	TRBV7-8	TRBD2	TRBJ2-3	15	TGTGCCAGCAGTTCTAGCGGGGGGGCTGGAGATACGCAGTATTTT	CASSSSGGAGDTQYF
many	TRBV28	NA	TRBJ1-1	17	TGTGCCAGCAGTTTTACTTGGGGCACTGAACGGAACACTGAAGCTTTCTTT	CASSFTWGTERNTEAFF
NA	TRBV19	NA	TRBJ2-7	13	TGTGCCACCCTTGACGGAGTTCGGTACGAGCAGTACTTC	CATLDGVRYEQYF
many	TRBV19	TRBD1	TRBJ2-7	14	TGTGCCATCACGGCAGGGGGTATGGCCTACGAGCAGTACTTC	CAITAGGMAYEQYF
many	TRBV6-1	TRBD1	TRBJ1-2	13	TGTGCCAGCAGTGAGGCTACAGGGGCTGGCTACACCTTC	CASSEATGAGYTF
many	TRBV20-1	TRBD1	TRBJ1-1	13	TGCAGTGCCCGGGACAGGGATGTCACTGAAGCTTTCTTT	CSARDRDVTEAFF
many	TRBV28	TRBD1	TRBJ2-7	13	TGTGCCAGCACCGGGACAGGGTATCACGAGCAGTACTTC	CASTGTGYHEQYF
many	TRBV29-1	TRBD1	TRBJ1-2	15	TGCAGCGTTGGAATCCGGGACAGGGGGAAGGGTGGCTACACCTTC	CSVGIRDRGKGGYTF
many	TRBV28	NA	TRBJ1-1	12	TGTGTCGCGTTTCAAGGGAACACTGAAGCTTTCTTT	CVAFQGNTEAFF
NA	TRBV12-3/TRBV12-4	NA	TRBJ1-5	17	TGTGCCAGCAGCTTAGGGACCCGGAGAGGTAGCAATCAGCCCCAGCATTTT	CASSLGTRRGSNQPQHF
many	TRBV12-3/TRBV12-4	NA	TRBJ2-2	16	TGTGCCAGCAGTTTAGTACAGGGTGGCGGGACCGGGGAGCTGTTTTTT	CASSLVQGGGTGELFF
NA	TRBV6-2/TRBV6-3	NA	TRBJ1-2	13	TGTGCCAGCATGATGGACGGGGCGTGGGGCTACACCTTC	CASMMDGAWGYTF
NA	TRBV20-1	TRBD2	TRBJ2-7	14	TGCAGTGCCGAGACTAGCGGGGAGTCCTACGAGCAGTACTTC	CSAETSGESYEQYF